This T cell receptor beta chain comes out of a study of chemoradiotherapy in HPV16-positive cancers. Study results and limitations: Non-HPV-specific T cells did not expand in tumors during treatment, whereas candidate HPV-specific clones and E7-related motifs did. For HPV16-positive patients, expanding HPV-responsive T cells associated with longer recurrence-free survival.

In regard to this clone: Its specificity is not known.

The method was immunoSEQ multiplex PCR; TCRdb's version includes in-frame clones alone and lacks a portion of them. Counted here are 6,200 or so clones, approximately 84% occurring once; the ten biggest clones make up approximately 6.8%. V shed 1 base, J shed 5 bases, and the junction held 11 bases outside the gene matches. The germline CDR1 and CDR2 sequences are SGHRS and YFSETQ. The CDR3 has 17 residues. Over chemoradiotherapy, repertoires were sampled more than once. The sequence derives from a human donor with HPV-associated anogenital cancer. The sequencing here drew on tumor tissue, taken from a patient who underwent chemoradiotherapy. V is TRBV5-1 and J is TRBJ2-1, with TRBD1 matching 8 bases. CDR3 residues: CASSLTARTGPNNEQFF. CDR3 bases: TGCGCCAGCAGCTTGACGGCCCGGACAGGGCCTAACAATGAGCAGTTCTTC.